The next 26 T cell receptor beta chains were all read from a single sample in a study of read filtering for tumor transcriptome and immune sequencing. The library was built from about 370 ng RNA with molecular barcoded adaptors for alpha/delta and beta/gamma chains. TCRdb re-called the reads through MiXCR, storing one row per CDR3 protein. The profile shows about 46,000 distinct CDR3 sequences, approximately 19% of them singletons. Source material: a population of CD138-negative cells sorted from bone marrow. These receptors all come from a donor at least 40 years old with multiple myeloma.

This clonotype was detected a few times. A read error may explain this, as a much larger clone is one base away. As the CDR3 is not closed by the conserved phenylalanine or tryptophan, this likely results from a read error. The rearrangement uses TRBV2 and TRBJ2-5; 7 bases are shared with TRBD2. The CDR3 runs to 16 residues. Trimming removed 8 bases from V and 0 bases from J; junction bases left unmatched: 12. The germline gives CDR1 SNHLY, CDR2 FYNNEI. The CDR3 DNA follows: TGTGCCAGCGGTAATGGGCTAGCGGAAAACCAAGAGACCCAGTACTCC. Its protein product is CASGNGLAENQETQYS.

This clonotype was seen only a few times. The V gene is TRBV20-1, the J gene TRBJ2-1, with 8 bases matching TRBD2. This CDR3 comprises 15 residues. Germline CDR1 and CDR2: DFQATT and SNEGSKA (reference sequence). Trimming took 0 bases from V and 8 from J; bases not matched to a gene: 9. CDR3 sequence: CSARDPSGREDEQFF. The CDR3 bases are TGCAGTGCTAGAGATCCCTCCGGGAGGGAGGATGAGCAGTTCTTC.

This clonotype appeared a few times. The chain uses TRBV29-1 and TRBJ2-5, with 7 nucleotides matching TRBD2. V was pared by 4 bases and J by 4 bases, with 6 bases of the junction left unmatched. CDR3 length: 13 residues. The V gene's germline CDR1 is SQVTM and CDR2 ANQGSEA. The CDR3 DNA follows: TGCAGCGTTGTCGGGGAGGGAGGAGAGACCCAGTACTTC. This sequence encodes CSVVGEGGETQYF.

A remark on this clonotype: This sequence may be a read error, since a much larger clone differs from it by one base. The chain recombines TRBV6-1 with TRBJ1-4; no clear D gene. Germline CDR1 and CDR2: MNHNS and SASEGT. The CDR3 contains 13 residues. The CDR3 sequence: CASSKSTDEKLFF. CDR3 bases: TGTGCCAGCAGTAAATCAACTGATGAAAAACTGTTTTTT.

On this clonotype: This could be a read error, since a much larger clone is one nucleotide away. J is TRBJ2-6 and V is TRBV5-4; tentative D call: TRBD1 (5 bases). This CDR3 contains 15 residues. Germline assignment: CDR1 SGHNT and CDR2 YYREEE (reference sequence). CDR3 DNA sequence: TGTGCCAGCAGCTTTCTGGTTCTTGGGGCCAACGTCCTGATTTTC. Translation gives CASSFLVLGANVLIF.

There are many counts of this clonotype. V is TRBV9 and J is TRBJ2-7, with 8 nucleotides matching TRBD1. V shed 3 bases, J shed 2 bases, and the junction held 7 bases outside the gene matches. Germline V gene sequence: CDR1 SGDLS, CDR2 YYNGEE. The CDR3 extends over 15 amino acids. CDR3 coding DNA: TGTGCCAGCAGCGGAACCGGGACAGGCGCCTACGAGCAGTACTTC. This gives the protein CASSGTGTGAYEQYF. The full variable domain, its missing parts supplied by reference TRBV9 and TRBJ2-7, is DSGVTQTPKHLITATGQRVTLRCSPRSGDLSVYWYQQSLDQGLQFLIQYYNGEERAKGNILERFSAQQFPDLHSELNLSSLELGDSALYFCASSGTGTGAYEQYFGPGTRLTVT.

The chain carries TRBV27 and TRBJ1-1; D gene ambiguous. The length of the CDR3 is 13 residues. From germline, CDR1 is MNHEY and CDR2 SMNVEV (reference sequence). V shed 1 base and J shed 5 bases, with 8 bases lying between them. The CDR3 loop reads CASSLFGGTEAFF. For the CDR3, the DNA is TGTGCCAGCAGTTTATTTGGCGGGACTGAAGCTTTCTTT.

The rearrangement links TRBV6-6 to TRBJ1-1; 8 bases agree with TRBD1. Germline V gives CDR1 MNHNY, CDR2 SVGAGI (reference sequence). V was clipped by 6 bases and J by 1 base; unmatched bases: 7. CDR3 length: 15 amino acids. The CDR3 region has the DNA TGTGCCAGCAGGACCCGGGACAGGAAGAACACTGAAGCTTTCTTT. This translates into CASRTRDRKNTEAFF.

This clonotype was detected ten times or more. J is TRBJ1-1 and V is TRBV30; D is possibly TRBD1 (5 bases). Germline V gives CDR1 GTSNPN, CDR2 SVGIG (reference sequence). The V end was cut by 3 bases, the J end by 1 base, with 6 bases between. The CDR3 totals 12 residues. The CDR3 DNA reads TGTGCCTGGAGGGGACGGAACACTGAAGCTTTCTTT. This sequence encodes CAWRGRNTEAFF.

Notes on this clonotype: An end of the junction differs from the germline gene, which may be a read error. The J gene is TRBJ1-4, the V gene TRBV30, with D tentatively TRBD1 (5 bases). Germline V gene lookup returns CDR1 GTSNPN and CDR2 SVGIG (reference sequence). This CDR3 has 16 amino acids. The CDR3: CGWSVPRGGEDEKLFF. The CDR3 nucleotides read TGTGGCTGGAGTGTACCGAGGGGTGGGGAGGATGAAAAACTGTTTTTT.

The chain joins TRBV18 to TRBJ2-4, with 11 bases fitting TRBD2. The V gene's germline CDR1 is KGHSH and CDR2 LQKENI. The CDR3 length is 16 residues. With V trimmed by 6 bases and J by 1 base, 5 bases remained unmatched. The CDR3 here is CASSSTSGIAKNIQYF. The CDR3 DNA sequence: TGTGCCAGCTCCTCGACTAGCGGGATTGCCAAAAACATTCAGTACTTC.

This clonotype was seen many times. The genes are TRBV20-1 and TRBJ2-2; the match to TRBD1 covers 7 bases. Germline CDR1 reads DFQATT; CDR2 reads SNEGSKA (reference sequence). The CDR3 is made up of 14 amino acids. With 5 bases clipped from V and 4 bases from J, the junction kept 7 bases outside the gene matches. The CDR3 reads CSASPTGTTGELFF. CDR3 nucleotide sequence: TGCAGTGCTTCCCCGACAGGGACCACCGGGGAGCTGTTTTTT.

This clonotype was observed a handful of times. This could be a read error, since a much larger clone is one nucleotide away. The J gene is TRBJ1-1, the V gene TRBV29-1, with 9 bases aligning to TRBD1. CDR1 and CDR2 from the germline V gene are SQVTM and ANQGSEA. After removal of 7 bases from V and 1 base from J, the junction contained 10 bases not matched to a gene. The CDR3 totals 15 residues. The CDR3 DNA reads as TGCAGCGCTGGGGACCGGGACAGGGCGAACACTGAAGCTTTCTTT. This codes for CSAGDRDRANTEAFF.

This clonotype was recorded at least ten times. The CDR3 sequence: CASSAGSGANVLTF. The CDR3 nucleotides read TGTGCCAGCAGTGCAGGCTCTGGGGCCAACGTCCTGACTTTC. This chain joins TRBV25-1 and TRBJ2-6; D gene unclear. The CDR3 runs 14 residues. Trimming stripped 4 bases from V and 0 bases from J, with 4 bases between. In germline, CDR1 is MGHDK, CDR2 SYGVNS.

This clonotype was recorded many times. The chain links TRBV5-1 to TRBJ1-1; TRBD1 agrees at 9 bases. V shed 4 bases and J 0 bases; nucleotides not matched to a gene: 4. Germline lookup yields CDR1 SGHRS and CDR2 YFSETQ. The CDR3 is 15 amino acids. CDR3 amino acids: CASSPRTGVNTEAFF. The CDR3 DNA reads TGCGCCAGCAGCCCGAGGACAGGGGTGAACACTGAAGCTTTCTTT.

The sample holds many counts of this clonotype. The CDR3 region is CASSVTPSTVTEAFF. CDR3 nucleotides: TGTGCCAGCAGCGTAACCCCCTCGACAGTAACTGAAGCTTTCTTT. This rearrangement joins TRBV9 to TRBJ1-1; possibly TRBD1 for D (5 bases). Germline V gene data show CDR1 as SGDLS and CDR2 as YYNGEE. V was trimmed by 1 base and J by 5 bases, leaving 15 bases between them. The length of the CDR3 is 15 residues.

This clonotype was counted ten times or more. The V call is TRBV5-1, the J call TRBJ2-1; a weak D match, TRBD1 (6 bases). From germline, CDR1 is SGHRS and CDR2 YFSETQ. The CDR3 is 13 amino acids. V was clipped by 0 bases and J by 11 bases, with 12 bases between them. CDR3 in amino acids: CASSLADRSKQFF. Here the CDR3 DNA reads TGCGCCAGCAGCTTGGCCGACAGGAGTAAGCAGTTCTTC.

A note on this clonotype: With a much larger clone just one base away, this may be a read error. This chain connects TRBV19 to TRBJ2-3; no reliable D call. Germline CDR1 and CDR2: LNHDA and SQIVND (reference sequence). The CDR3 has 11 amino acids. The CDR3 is CGSTSTDTQYF. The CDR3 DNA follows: TGTGGCAGTACTAGCACAGATACGCAGTATTTT.

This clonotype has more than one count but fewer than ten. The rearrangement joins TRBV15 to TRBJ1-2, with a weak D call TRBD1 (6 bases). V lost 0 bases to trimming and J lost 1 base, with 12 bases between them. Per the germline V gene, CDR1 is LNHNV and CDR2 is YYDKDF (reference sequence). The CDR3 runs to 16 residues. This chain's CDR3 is CATSRDRGHLNYGYTF. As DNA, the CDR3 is TGTGCCACCAGCAGAGATAGGGGACACCTTAACTATGGCTACACCTTC.

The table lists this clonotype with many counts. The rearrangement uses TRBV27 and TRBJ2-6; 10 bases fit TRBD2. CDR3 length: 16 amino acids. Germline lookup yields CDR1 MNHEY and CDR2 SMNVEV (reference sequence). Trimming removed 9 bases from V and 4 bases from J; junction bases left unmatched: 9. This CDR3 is CASSGLAAAGANVLTF. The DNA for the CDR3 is TGTGCCAGTTCCGGACTAGCGGCGGCCGGGGCCAACGTCCTGACTTTC.

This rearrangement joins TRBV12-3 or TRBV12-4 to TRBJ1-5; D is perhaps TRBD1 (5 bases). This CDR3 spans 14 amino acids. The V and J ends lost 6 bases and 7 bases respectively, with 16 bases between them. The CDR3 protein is CASSQGSVNQPQHF. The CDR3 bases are TGTGCCAGCAGCCAGGGTTCTGTAAACCAGCCCCAGCATTTT.

The CDR3 loop is CASSLSPLYQETQYF. CDR3 bases: TGTGCCAGCAGTTTATCGCCCCTGTACCAAGAGACCCAGTACTTC. This sequence joins TRBV27 and TRBJ2-5; D not certain. The CDR3 loop spans 15 amino acids. V gave up 0 bases and J gave up 0 bases, with 8 bases separating them. In germline, CDR1 is MNHEY, CDR2 SMNVEV (reference sequence).

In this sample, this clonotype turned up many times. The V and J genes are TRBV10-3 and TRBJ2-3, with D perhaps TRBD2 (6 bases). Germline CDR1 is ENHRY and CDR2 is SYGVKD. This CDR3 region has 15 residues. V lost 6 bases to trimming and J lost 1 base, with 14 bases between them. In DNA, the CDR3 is TGTGCCATCAGAGAGAGCGGGTGGGGCACAGATACGCAGTATTTT. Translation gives CAIRESGWGTDTQYF.

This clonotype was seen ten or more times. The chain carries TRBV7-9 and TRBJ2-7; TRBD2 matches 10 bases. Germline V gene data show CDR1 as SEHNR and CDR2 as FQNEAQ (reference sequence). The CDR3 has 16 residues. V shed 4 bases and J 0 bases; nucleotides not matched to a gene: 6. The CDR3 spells CASSSGLAAVSYEQYF. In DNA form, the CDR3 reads TGTGCCAGCAGCTCAGGACTAGCGGCCGTCTCCTACGAGCAGTACTTC.

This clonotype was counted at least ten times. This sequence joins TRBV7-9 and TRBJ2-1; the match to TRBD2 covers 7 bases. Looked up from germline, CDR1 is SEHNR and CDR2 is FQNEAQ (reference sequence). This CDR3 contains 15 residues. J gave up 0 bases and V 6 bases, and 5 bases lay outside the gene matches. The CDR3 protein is CASSLGGGSYNEQFF. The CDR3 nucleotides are TGTGCCAGCAGTTTGGGCGGGGGCTCCTACAATGAGCAGTTCTTC.

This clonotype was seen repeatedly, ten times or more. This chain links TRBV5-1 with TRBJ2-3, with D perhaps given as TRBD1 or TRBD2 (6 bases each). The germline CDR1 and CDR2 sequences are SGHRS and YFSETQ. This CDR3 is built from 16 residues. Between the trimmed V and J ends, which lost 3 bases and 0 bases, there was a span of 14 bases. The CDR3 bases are TGCGCCAGCAGCTCGCAAGGGGGGCTGAGCACAGATACGCAGTATTTT. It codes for CASSSQGGLSTDTQYF.